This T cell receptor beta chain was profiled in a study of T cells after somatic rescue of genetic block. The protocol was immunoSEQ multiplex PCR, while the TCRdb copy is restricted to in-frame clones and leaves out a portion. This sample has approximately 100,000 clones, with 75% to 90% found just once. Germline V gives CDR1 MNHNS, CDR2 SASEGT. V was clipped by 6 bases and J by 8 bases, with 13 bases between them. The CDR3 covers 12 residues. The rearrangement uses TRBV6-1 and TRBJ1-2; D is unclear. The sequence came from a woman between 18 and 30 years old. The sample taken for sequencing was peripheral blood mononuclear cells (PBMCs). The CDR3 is CASSPPRYGYTF. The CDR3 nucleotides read TGTGCCAGCAGCCCCCCCCGTTACGGCTACACCTTC.